This T cell receptor beta chain was documented in a study of blood T cell repertoires in COVID-19. Followed longitudinally, the Seattle patients had been enrolled during active infection. CDR3 length: 14 amino acids. The ends lost 4 bases at V and 5 bases at J; junction bases unmatched: 8. CDR1 and CDR2 (germline): SQVTM, ANQGSEA. Authors' analysis steps: Nucleated cell counts were estimated from reference gene primer amplification. The data were produced by immunoSEQ multiplex PCR, yet TCRdb's version contains in-frame clones alone and is incomplete. The V and J calls and clone size were taken over from that table, and D and trimming were inferred from the DNA. This sample yields under 85,000 clones, of which roughly 80% are seen a single time; more than 10% belongs to the top ten.

The chain is built from TRBV29-1 and TRBJ2-5, with 9 positions matching TRBD2. The sample comprised peripheral blood. This clonotype was sampled from a man aged 50-59 years with COVID-19, enrolled during active disease. In DNA form, the CDR3 reads TGCAGCGTTGTGGCGGGGGGGGCCGGCGAGACCCAGTACTTC. Its protein is CSVVAGGAGETQYF. The full variable domain, completed using reference TRBV29-1 and TRBJ2-5, is SAVISQKPSRDICQRGTSLTIQCQVDSQVTMMFWYRQQPGQSLTLIATANQGSEATYESGFVIDKFPISRPNLTFSTLTVSNMSPEDSSIYLCSVVAGGAGETQYFGPGTRLLVL.